This T cell receptor beta chain was captured by sequencing in a study of T cell changes during pregnancy in multiple sclerosis. This CDR3 comprises 18 residues. Losses at the gene ends were 0 bases for V and 2 bases for J; bases not matched to a gene: 5. Looked up from germline, CDR1 is SGDLS and CDR2 is YYNGEE. Assay: immunoSEQ multiplex PCR; the TCRdb copy retains only in-frame clones and omits some. The data contain about 38,000 clones, about 90% of them singletons. The chain combines TRBV9 with TRBJ2-2, with 12 positions matching TRBD2. The specimen was CD4+ T cells from peripheral blood mononuclear cells, collected after pregnancy. This sequence originates from a female donor in good health, enrolled as a control in a pregnancy study. CDR3 bases: TGTGCCAGCAGCGTAGTACTAGCGGGGGGCCTTAACACCGGGGAGCTGTTTTTT. Amino acid sequence: CASSVVLAGGLNTGELFF.